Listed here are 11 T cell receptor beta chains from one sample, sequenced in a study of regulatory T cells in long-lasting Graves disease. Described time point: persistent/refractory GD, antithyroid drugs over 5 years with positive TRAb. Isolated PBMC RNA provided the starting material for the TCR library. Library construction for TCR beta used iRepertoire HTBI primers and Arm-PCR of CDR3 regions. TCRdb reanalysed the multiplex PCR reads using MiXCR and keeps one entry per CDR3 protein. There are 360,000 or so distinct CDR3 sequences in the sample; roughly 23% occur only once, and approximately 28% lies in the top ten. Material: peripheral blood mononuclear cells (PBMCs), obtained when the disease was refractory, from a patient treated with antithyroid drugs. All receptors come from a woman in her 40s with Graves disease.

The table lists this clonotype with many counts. As DNA, the CDR3 is TGTGCCAGCAGCGCCGCGGGGGCTTCGAGTCAACGGGAGCAGTACTTC. This gives the protein CASSAAGASSQREQYF. The chain employs TRBV27 and TRBJ2-7, with D possibly TRBD2 on 7 matching bases. Deletions cut 6 bases from V and 7 bases from J, with 25 bases between. The CDR3 contains 16 residues. CDR1 and CDR2 from the germline V gene are MNHEY and SMNVEV (reference sequence).

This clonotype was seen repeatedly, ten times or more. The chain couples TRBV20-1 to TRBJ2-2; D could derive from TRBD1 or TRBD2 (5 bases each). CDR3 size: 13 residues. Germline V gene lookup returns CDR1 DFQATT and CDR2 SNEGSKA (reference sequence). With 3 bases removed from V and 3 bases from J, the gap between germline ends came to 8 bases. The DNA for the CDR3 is TGCAGTGCTAGGGGACCTCACACCGGGGAGCTGTTTTTT. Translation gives CSARGPHTGELFF.

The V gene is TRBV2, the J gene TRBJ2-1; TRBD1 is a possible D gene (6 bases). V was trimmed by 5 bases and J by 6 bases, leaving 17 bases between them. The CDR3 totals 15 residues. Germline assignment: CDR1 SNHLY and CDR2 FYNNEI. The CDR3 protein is CASSPNRAWGNEQFF. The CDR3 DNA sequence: TGTGCCAGCAGTCCTAACAGGGCCTGGGGCAATGAGCAGTTCTTC.

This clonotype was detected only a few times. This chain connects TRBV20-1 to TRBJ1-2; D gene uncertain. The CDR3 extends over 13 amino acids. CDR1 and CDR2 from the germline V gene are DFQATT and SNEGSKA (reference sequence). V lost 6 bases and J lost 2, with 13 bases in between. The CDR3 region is CSAWTEINYGYTF. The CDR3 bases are TGCAGTGCCTGGACGGAAATAAACTATGGCTACACCTTC.

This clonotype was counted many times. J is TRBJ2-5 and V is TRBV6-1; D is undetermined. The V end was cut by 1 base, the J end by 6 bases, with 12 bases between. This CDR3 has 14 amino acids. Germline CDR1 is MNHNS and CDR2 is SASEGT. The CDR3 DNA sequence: TGTGCCAGCAGTGAAGTGCGAGAGCCGAAGACCCAGTACTTC. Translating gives CASSEVREPKTQYF.

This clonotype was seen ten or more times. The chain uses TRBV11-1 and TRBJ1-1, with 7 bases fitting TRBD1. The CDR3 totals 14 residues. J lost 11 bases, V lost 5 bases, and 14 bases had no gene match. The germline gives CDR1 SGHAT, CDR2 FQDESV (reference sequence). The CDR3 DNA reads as TGTGCCAGCAGCCCCGACAGGGACTGGGCAAGGGCTTTCTTT. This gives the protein CASSPDRDWARAFF.

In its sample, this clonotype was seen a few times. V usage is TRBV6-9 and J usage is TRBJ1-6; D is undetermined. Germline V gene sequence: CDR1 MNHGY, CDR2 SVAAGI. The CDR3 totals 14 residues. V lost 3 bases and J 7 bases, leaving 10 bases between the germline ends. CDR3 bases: TGTGCCAGCAGTTACCCGGGAGTCAATTCACCCCTCCACTTT. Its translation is CASSYPGVNSPLHF.

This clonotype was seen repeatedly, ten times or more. The CDR3: CASSFGQTTNEKLFF. CDR3 bases: TGTGCCAGCAGCTTCGGACAGACAACTAATGAAAAACTGTTTTTT. The V and J genes are TRBV7-9 and TRBJ1-4, with a tentative D call TRBD1 (6 bases). The CDR3 covers 15 residues. Germline V lookup: CDR1 SEHNR, CDR2 FQNEAQ (reference sequence). The V end lost 3 bases, the J end lost 0 bases, and 8 bases lay between the germline ends.

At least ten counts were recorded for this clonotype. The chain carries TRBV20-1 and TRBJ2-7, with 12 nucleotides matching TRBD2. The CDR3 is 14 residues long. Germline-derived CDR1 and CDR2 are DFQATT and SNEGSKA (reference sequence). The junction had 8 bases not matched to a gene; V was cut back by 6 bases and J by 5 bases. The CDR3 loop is CSAPRTSGMDEQYF. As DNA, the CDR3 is TGCAGTGCCCCCAGGACTAGCGGGATGGACGAGCAGTACTTC.

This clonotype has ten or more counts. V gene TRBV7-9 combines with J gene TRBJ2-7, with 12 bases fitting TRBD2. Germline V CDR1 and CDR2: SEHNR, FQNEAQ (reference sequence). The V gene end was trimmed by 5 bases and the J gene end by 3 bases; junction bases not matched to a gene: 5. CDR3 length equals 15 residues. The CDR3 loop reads CASSQGLAGLYEQYF. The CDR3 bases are TGTGCCAGCAGCCAAGGACTAGCGGGGCTCTACGAGCAGTACTTC.

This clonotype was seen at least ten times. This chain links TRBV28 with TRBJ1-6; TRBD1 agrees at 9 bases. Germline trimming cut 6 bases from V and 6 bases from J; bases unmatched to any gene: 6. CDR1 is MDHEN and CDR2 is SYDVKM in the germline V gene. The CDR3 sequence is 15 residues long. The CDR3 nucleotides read TGTGCCAGCAGAGAACAGGGGGCTCGTAATTCACCCCTCCACTTT. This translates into CASREQGARNSPLHF.